The entry below describes one T cell receptor (beta chain). The germline V gene encodes CDR1 MGHRA and CDR2 YSYEKL. The ends lost 2 bases at V and 3 bases at J; junction bases unmatched: 1. The CDR3 extends over 14 amino acids. The source of the sample is a study of blood T cell repertoires in COVID-19. Study-wide background: Acute and convalescent COVID-19 specimens originated in the United States, Italy and Spain. T cells, B-cell-depleted T cells, or PBMCs provided the cDNA or gDNA that served as material.

In the authors' workflow: From reference gene primer amplification, estimates of nucleated cell counts were derived. Generated by immunoSEQ multiplex PCR, the TCRdb table keeps only in-frame clones and is missing some. V, J and clone size are those of that table, while D and trimming were read from the DNA. Here the sample spans some 460,000 clones, 70% to 90% being singletons. Categorization into cohorts depended on clinical history that participants reported. This chain uses TRBV4-1 with TRBJ1-3; 7 bases agree with TRBD1. This TCR derives from a woman between 18 and 30 years old with acute COVID-19. Sequenced: PBMCs or T cells enriched from blood (not recorded which). CDR3 region: CASSQNRGGNTIYF. The CDR3, as DNA: TGCGCCAGCAGCCAAAACAGGGGTGGAAACACCATATATTTT.